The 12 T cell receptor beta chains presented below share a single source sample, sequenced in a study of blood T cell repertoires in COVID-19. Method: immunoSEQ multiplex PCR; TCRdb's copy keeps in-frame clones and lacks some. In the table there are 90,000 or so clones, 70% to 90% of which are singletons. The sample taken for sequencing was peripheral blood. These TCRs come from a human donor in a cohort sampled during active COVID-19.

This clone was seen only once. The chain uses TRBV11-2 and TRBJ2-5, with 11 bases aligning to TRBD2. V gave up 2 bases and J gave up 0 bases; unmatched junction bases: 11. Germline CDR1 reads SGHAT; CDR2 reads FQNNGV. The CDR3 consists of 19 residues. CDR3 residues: CASSLSAQPGLADQETQYF. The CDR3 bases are TGTGCCAGCAGCTTATCGGCTCAGCCGGGACTAGCGGACCAAGAGACCCAGTACTTC.

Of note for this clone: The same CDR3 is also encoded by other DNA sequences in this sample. For the CDR3, the DNA is TGCGCCAGCAGCTTAGAGCGGGCGAACACCGGGGAGCTGTTTTTT. As protein: CASSLERANTGELFF. The chain is built from TRBV5-1 and TRBJ2-2; possibly TRBD2 for D (6 bases). Trimming took off 2 bases at V and 0 bases at J, with 8 bases between the two ends. This CDR3 has 15 amino acids. CDR1 and CDR2 (germline): SGHRS, YFSETQ.

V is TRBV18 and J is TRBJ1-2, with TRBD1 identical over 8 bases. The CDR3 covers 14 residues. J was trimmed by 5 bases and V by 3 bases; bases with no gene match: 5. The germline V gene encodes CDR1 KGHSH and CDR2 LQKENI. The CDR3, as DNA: TGTGCCAGCTCACCCGACAGGGGCGGGTATGGCTACACCTTC. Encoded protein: CASSPDRGGYGYTF.

CDR3 amino acids: CASRETGGLNEKLFF. The DNA of the CDR3 is TGTGCCAGCAGGGAAACAGGGGGGCTTAATGAAAAACTGTTTTTT. The chain employs TRBV2 and TRBJ1-4; 8 positions match TRBD1. Trimming took 6 bases from V and 4 from J; bases not matched to a gene: 7. This CDR3 spans 15 amino acids. Germline assignment: CDR1 SNHLY and CDR2 FYNNEI.

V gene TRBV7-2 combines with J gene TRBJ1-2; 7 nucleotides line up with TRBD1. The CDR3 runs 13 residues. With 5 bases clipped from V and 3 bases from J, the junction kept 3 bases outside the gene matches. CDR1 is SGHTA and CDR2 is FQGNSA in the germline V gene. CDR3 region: CASSRGTDYGYTF. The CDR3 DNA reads TGTGCCAGCAGCCGCGGGACAGACTATGGCTACACCTTC.

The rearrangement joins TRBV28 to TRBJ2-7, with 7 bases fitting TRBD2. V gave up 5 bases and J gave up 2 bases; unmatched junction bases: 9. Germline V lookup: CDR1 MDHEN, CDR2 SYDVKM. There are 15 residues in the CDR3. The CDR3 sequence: CASSTVGGGTYEQYF. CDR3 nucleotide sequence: TGTGCCAGCAGTACAGTGGGGGGAGGGACCTACGAGCAGTACTTC.

CDR3 nucleotides: TGTGCCAGCAGTCGTTCTGGACTAGCGGGAGAGCAGTTCTTC. This codes for CASSRSGLAGEQFF. The chain has TRBV7-3 and TRBJ2-1; 12 bases fit TRBD2. The CDR3 loop spans 14 amino acids. The ends lost 6 bases at V and 10 bases at J; junction bases unmatched: 7. Germline values: CDR1 SGHTA, CDR2 FQGTGA.

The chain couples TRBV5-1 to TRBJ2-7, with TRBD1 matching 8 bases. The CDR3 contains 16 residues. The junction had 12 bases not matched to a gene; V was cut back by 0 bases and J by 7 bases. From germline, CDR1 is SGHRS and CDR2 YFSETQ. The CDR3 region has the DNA TGCGCCAGCAGCTTGGCCCCTGGACAGGGCAATGGAGAGCAGTACTTC. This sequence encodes CASSLAPGQGNGEQYF. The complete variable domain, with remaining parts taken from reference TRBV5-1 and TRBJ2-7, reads KAGVTQTPRYLIKTRGQQVTLSCSPISGHRSVSWYQQTPGQGLQFLFEYFSETQRNKGNFPGRFSGRQFSNSRSEMNVSTLELGDSALYLCASSLAPGQGNGEQYFGPGTRLTVT.

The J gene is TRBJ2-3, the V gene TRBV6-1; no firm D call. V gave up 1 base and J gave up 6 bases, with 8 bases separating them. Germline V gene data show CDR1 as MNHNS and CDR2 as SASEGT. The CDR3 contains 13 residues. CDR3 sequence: CASSEDRRDTQYF. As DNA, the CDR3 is TGTGCCAGCAGTGAAGACCGGCGGGATACGCAGTATTTT.

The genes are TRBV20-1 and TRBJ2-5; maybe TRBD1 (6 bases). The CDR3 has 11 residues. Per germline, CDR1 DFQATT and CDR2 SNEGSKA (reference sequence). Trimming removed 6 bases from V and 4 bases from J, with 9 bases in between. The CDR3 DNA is TGCAGTGCGAGGACAGTAGAGACCCAGTACTTC. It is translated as CSARTVETQYF.

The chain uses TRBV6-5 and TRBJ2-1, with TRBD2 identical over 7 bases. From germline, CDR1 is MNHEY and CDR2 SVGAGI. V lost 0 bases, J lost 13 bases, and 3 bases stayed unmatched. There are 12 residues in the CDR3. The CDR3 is CASSYSGLPQFF. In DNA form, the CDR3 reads TGTGCCAGCAGTTACTCGGGACTACCTCAGTTCTTC.

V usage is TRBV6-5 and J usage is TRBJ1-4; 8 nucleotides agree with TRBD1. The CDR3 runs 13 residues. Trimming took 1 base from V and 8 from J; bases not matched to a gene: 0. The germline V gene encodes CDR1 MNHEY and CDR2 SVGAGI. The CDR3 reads CASSYYRGEKLFF. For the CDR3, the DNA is TGTGCCAGCAGTTACTACAGGGGGGAAAAACTGTTTTTT.